The 30 T cell receptor beta chains given below trace back to one sample, sequenced in a study of shared clonotypes between healthy human individuals. Sequencing used immunoSEQ multiplex PCR; TCRdb keeps in-frame clones, though not all of them. Here the sample spans more than 550,000 clones, around 91% being singletons. The specimen sequenced was memory CD8+ T cells from PBMCs. Subset reported: CD45RO+ cells pooled with CCR7-negative TemRA cells. The receptors were gathered from a man aged 18 to 29 in good health. Some clones in this sample may be carry-over from other donors' samples.

The gene calls are TRBV2 and TRBJ1-4; 7 bases agree with TRBD1. Trimming took 6 bases from V and 4 from J; bases not matched to a gene: 14. This CDR3 region has 17 residues. CDR1 is SNHLY and CDR2 is FYNNEI in the germline V gene. In DNA form, the CDR3 reads TGTGCCAGCAGCGGAAGAAGGACAGGTCCTTATAATGAAAAACTGTTTTTT. It encodes CASSGRRTGPYNEKLFF.

The chain has TRBV2 and TRBJ2-7; 8 positions agree with TRBD2. Losses at the gene ends were 11 bases for V and 3 bases for J; bases not matched to a gene: 12. Germline V gene lookup returns CDR1 SNHLY and CDR2 FYNNEI. The CDR3 is 14 residues long. CDR3 amino acids: CASKVSGSGYEQYF. The DNA of the CDR3 is TGTGCCTCCAAGGTGAGCGGGAGTGGCTACGAGCAGTACTTC.

This CDR3 reads CASSLPGRTPLEQYF. CDR3 DNA: TGCGCCAGCAGTCTACCGGGACGGACCCCCCTCGAGCAGTACTTC. V gene TRBV23-1 combines with J gene TRBJ2-7; D might be TRBD1 or TRBD2, each matching 5 bases. TRBV23-1 is an ORF; its function is uncertain. This CDR3 has 15 amino acids. V lost 4 bases and J 6 bases, leaving 19 bases between the germline ends.

The chain couples TRBV11-2 to TRBJ2-7; possible D gene TRBD2, 6 bases. The CDR3 extends over 16 amino acids. The germline gives CDR1 SGHAT, CDR2 FQNNGV. The germline V and J ends were trimmed by 5 bases and 3 bases, with 20 bases remaining between them. The CDR3 coding sequence is TGTGCCAGCAGCCCGGGGGTGGGGCCCTTGGGCTACGAGCAGTACTTC. Its protein product is CASSPGVGPLGYEQYF. Drawing the rest from reference TRBV11-2 and TRBJ2-7, the complete variable domain is EAGVAQSPRYKIIEKRQSVAFWCNPISGHATLYWYQQILGQGPKLLIQFQNNGVVDDSQLPKDRFSAERLKGVDSTLKIQPAKLEDSAVYLCASSPGVGPLGYEQYFGPGTRLTVT.

This chain uses TRBV7-9 with TRBJ2-1, with D perhaps TRBD2 (6 bases). Germline V gene lookup returns CDR1 SEHNR and CDR2 FQNEAQ (reference sequence). This CDR3 region has 14 residues. The V end lost 1 base, the J end lost 6 bases, and 10 bases lay between the germline ends. The CDR3 is CASSLGGLLNEQFF. For the CDR3, the DNA is TGTGCCAGCAGCTTAGGAGGACTACTCAATGAGCAGTTCTTC.

The rearrangement links TRBV30 to TRBJ1-3; D is possibly TRBD1 (6 bases). Germline V gene sequence: CDR1 GTSNPN, CDR2 SVGIG (reference sequence). Trimming left V 7 bases short and J 1 base short, with 20 bases between. The CDR3 is made up of 16 amino acids. The CDR3, as DNA: TGTGCCTTAAGCGCGGCCGGGACATCTTCTGGAAACACCATATATTTT. This sequence encodes CALSAAGTSSGNTIYF.

The chain carries TRBV4-1 and TRBJ1-2, with D tentatively TRBD1 (5 bases). Germline CDR1 is MGHRA and CDR2 is YSYEKL. V was cut by 0 bases and J by 6 bases, with 17 bases left in between. This CDR3 has 16 residues. DNA for the CDR3: TGCGCCAGCAGCCAAGATCTAGTTGGGGACGGGAATGGCTACACCTTC. The encoded protein is CASSQDLVGDGNGYTF.

The rearrangement uses TRBV6-5 and TRBJ2-1, with D tentatively TRBD2 (5 bases). The germline V gene has CDR1 MNHEY and CDR2 SVGAGI. V dropped 6 bases and J dropped 0 bases, with 9 bases sitting between them. The CDR3 totals 14 residues. The CDR3 loop is CASSTGSSYNEQFF. In nucleotides, the CDR3 is TGTGCCAGCAGCACGGGGAGCTCCTACAATGAGCAGTTCTTC.

This chain joins TRBV11-2 and TRBJ2-7; D possibly uses TRBD1 or TRBD2 (5 bases each). This CDR3 region has 13 residues. V shed 8 bases and J shed 3 bases, with 14 bases lying between them. Germline V lookup: CDR1 SGHAT, CDR2 FQNNGV. The CDR3 DNA is TGTGCCAGCGGGGACCTACGGAACTACGAGCAGTACTTC. This codes for CASGDLRNYEQYF. Full variable domain (rest looked up from reference TRBV11-2 and TRBJ2-7): EAGVAQSPRYKIIEKRQSVAFWCNPISGHATLYWYQQILGQGPKLLIQFQNNGVVDDSQLPKDRFSAERLKGVDSTLKIQPAKLEDSAVYLCASGDLRNYEQYFGPGTRLTVT.

V is TRBV7-3 and J is TRBJ2-1, with TRBD2 as a possible D gene (5 bases). The V gene lost 5 bases and the J gene lost 0 bases, with 14 bases spanning the gap. Germline V lookup: CDR1 SGHTA, CDR2 FQGTGA. This CDR3 region has 16 residues. CDR3 amino acids: CASSLSGDSSYNEQFF. CDR3 coding DNA: TGTGCCAGCAGCCTGAGCGGAGATAGCTCCTACAATGAGCAGTTCTTC.

V gene TRBV13 combines with J gene TRBJ2-3; 9 bases align to TRBD1. Germline lookup yields CDR1 PRHDT and CDR2 FYEKMQ (reference sequence). V dropped 5 bases and J dropped 1; count of bases not matched to a gene: 4. The CDR3 contains 15 residues. The CDR3 loop reads CASSPRDRGTDTQYF. In DNA form, the CDR3 reads TGTGCCAGCAGCCCCCGGGACAGGGGCACAGATACGCAGTATTTT.

V is TRBV19 and J is TRBJ2-3, with D possibly TRBD2 on 5 matching bases. CDR1 is LNHDA and CDR2 is SQIVND in the germline V gene (reference sequence). This CDR3 contains 12 residues. The V end lost 9 bases, the J end lost 1 base, and 8 bases lay between the germline ends. The CDR3: CAREACTDTQYF. The CDR3 DNA reads as TGTGCCAGGGAGGCTTGCACAGATACGCAGTATTTT.

The V gene is TRBV14, the J gene TRBJ2-4, with a weak D call TRBD1 (5 bases). The CDR3 loop spans 13 amino acids. Germline CDR1 reads SGHDN; CDR2 reads FVKESK. V shed 5 bases and J shed 6 bases, with 11 bases lying between them. The chain's CDR3 is CASSTGRGNIQYF. In nucleotides, the CDR3 is TGTGCCAGCAGCACAGGACGAGGAAACATTCAGTACTTC. Variable domain in full (rest from reference TRBV14 and TRBJ2-4): EAGVTQFPSHSVIEKGQTVTLRCDPISGHDNLYWYRRVMGKEIKFLLHFVKESKQDESGMPNNRFLAERTGGTYSTLKVQPAELEDSGVYFCASSTGRGNIQYFGAGTRLSVL.

This chain links TRBV15 with TRBJ2-2, with 9 bases lining up with TRBD1. Germline assignment: CDR1 LNHNV and CDR2 YYDKDF (reference sequence). The CDR3 extends over 14 amino acids. V trimming: 8 bases; J trimming: 1 base; junction bases outside the gene matches: 2. The CDR3 spells CATADRGNTGELFF. CDR3 DNA sequence: TGTGCCACCGCGGACAGGGGGAACACCGGGGAGCTGTTTTTT.

The genes are TRBV10-3 and TRBJ2-2, with D unclear. The CDR3 sequence is 11 residues long. The germline gives CDR1 ENHRY, CDR2 SYGVKD. Trimming took 7 bases from V and 4 from J, leaving 4 bases between them. Here the CDR3 DNA reads TGTGCCATCACGGCCACCGGGGAGCTGTTTTTT. This codes for CAITATGELFF.

This chain joins TRBV19 and TRBJ2-4, with D possibly matching TRBD2 (6 bases). Germline CDR1 LNHDA, CDR2 SQIVND (reference sequence). The V end was cut by 3 bases, the J end by 3 bases, with 12 bases between. The CDR3 length is 15 residues. Here the CDR3 reads CASSMRRAVKNIQYF. CDR3 sequence (DNA): TGTGCCAGTAGTATGCGGAGGGCAGTCAAAAACATTCAGTACTTC.

V and J are TRBV11-2 and TRBJ2-5, with D possibly being TRBD2 (5 bases). Germline values: CDR1 SGHAT, CDR2 FQNNGV. With 4 bases removed from V and 4 bases from J, the gap between germline ends came to 13 bases. The CDR3 is 14 residues long. CDR3 residues: CASSSITSGETQYF. CDR3 nucleotide sequence: TGTGCCAGCAGCTCAATAACTAGTGGAGAGACCCAGTACTTC. The full variable domain, completed using reference TRBV11-2 and TRBJ2-5, is EAGVAQSPRYKIIEKRQSVAFWCNPISGHATLYWYQQILGQGPKLLIQFQNNGVVDDSQLPKDRFSAERLKGVDSTLKIQPAKLEDSAVYLCASSSITSGETQYFGPGTRLLVL.

Points on this clone: This specimen includes other DNA sequences encoding the same CDR3. The genes are TRBV28 and TRBJ1-3; D call uncertain. V dropped 2 bases and J dropped 0 bases, with 8 bases sitting between them. Germline V gene sequence: CDR1 MDHEN, CDR2 SYDVKM. This CDR3 region has 15 residues. The CDR3 loop is CASSLGTSSGNTIYF. The CDR3 nucleotides read TGTGCCAGCAGTTTAGGTACGAGCTCTGGAAACACCATATATTTT.

This sequence joins TRBV27 and TRBJ2-1; TRBD1 matches at 8 bases. Germline V gene data show CDR1 as MNHEY and CDR2 as SMNVEV (reference sequence). The CDR3 runs to 15 residues. After removal of 4 bases from V and 4 bases from J, the junction contained 6 bases not matched to a gene. As DNA, the CDR3 is TGTGCCAGCAGTTCCCAGGGGGCGCTATACAATGAGCAGTTCTTC. It specifies CASSSQGALYNEQFF.

This chain uses TRBV7-6 with TRBJ2-1; no clear D gene. The CDR3 consists of 15 residues. CDR1 and CDR2 from the germline V gene are SGHVS and FNYEAQ. The V end was cut by 1 base, the J end by 5 bases, with 12 bases between. CDR3: CASSLGGWSHNEQFF. DNA of the CDR3: TGTGCCAGCAGCTTAGGGGGTTGGAGCCACAATGAGCAGTTCTTC. The whole variable domain, filled in from reference TRBV7-6 and TRBJ2-1, reads GAGVSQSPRYKVTKRGQDVALRCDPISGHVSLYWYRQALGQGPEFLTYFNYEAQQDKSGLPNDRFSAERPEGSISTLTIQRTEQRDSAMYRCASSLGGWSHNEQFFGPGTRLTVL.

This clone appeared once. The genes are TRBV7-3 and TRBJ1-2; D is uncertain. The germline V gene encodes CDR1 SGHTA and CDR2 FQGTGA. The CDR3 has 15 amino acids. Trimming stripped 2 bases from V and 6 bases from J, with 16 bases between. CDR3 residues: CASSLSRGRRHGYTF. CDR3 sequence (DNA): TGTGCCAGCAGCTTATCTCGGGGTCGACGGCATGGCTACACCTTC.

This clone was recorded a few times. The V call is TRBV7-3, the J call TRBJ1-1; a possible D gene is TRBD1 (5 bases). Germline-derived CDR1 and CDR2 are SGHTA and FQGTGA. CDR3 length: 13 amino acids. The V gene lost 5 bases and the J gene lost 9 bases, with 16 bases spanning the gap. The CDR3 region is CASSHGDGLKAFF. CDR3 coding DNA: TGTGCCAGCAGCCACGGGGACGGATTAAAAGCTTTCTTT.

This chain joins TRBV27 and TRBJ2-1; 10 bases fit TRBD2. Trimming took 7 bases from V and 8 from J; bases not matched to a gene: 11. From germline, CDR1 is MNHEY and CDR2 SMNVEV (reference sequence). The CDR3 has 15 residues. For the CDR3, the DNA is TGTGCCAGCACCTGGACGGGACTAGCGAGATATGAGCAGTTCTTC. This encodes CASTWTGLARYEQFF.

In its sample, this clone was seen once. The rearrangement joins TRBV11-2 to TRBJ2-1, with TRBD2 matching 10 bases. Germline lookup yields CDR1 SGHAT and CDR2 FQNNGV. Trimming at V came to 4 bases and at J to 7 bases, leaving 10 bases not matched to a gene. This CDR3 contains 16 residues. CDR3 residues: CASSSLSGRPLNEQFF. The CDR3 nucleotides read TGTGCCAGCAGCTCCCTTAGCGGGAGGCCTTTGAATGAGCAGTTCTTC.

The chain joins TRBV28 to TRBJ2-7; 7 bases fit TRBD2. Germline V gives CDR1 MDHEN, CDR2 SYDVKM. The CDR3 covers 14 residues. Germline trimming cut 5 bases from V and 0 bases from J; bases unmatched to any gene: 4. CDR3 loop: CASSPRTSSYEQYF. Here the CDR3 DNA reads TGTGCCAGCAGTCCCCGGACTAGCTCCTACGAGCAGTACTTC.

This sequence joins TRBV29-1 and TRBJ2-1; 7 bases agree with TRBD1. Germline V lookup: CDR1 SQVTM, CDR2 ANQGSEA. The J segment lost 5 bases and the V segment lost 3 bases, leaving 7 bases of the junction unmatched. The CDR3 sequence is 14 residues long. CDR3 nucleotide sequence: TGCAGCGTTGAGAGTAGGGGGCTGAACAATGAGCAGTTCTTC. This sequence encodes CSVESRGLNNEQFF.

The rearrangement links TRBV27 to TRBJ1-1, with TRBD1 matching over 9 bases. The germline V gene encodes CDR1 MNHEY and CDR2 SMNVEV (reference sequence). V shed 6 bases and J 1 base; nucleotides not matched to a gene: 3. The CDR3 is 14 residues long. CDR3 in amino acids: CASRSDRGNTEAFF. CDR3 sequence (DNA): TGTGCCAGCAGGTCGGACAGGGGGAACACTGAAGCTTTCTTT.

This clone was seen more than once but under ten times. This sequence joins TRBV10-3 and TRBJ1-3, with D possibly matching TRBD1 (5 bases). V was shortened by 9 bases and J by 0 bases, with 12 bases between the two germline ends. Germline values: CDR1 ENHRY, CDR2 SYGVKD. The CDR3 sequence is 14 residues long. CDR3 in amino acids: CAIWDGSSGNTIYF. The CDR3 DNA reads as TGTGCCATTTGGGACGGAAGCTCTGGAAACACCATATATTTT.

The rearrangement links TRBV29-1 to TRBJ2-5, with D tentatively TRBD1 (5 bases). V lost 5 bases and J lost 1, with 11 bases in between. The CDR3 is made up of 13 amino acids. Germline V CDR1 and CDR2: SQVTM, ANQGSEA. CDR3 DNA: TGCAGCGTTATCTGGGGCTTCCAAGAGACCCAGTACTTC. Its protein product is CSVIWGFQETQYF.

Concerning this clone itself: This sample includes further DNA sequences coding for the same CDR3. The chain couples TRBV27 to TRBJ2-7; D remains unclear. This CDR3 is 13 amino acids long. Germline values: CDR1 MNHEY, CDR2 SMNVEV (reference sequence). Deletions cut 1 base from V and 3 bases from J, with 7 bases between. In DNA form, the CDR3 reads TGTGCCAGCAGTTTATATGCTGGCTACGAGCAGTACTTC. Translation: CASSLYAGYEQYF.